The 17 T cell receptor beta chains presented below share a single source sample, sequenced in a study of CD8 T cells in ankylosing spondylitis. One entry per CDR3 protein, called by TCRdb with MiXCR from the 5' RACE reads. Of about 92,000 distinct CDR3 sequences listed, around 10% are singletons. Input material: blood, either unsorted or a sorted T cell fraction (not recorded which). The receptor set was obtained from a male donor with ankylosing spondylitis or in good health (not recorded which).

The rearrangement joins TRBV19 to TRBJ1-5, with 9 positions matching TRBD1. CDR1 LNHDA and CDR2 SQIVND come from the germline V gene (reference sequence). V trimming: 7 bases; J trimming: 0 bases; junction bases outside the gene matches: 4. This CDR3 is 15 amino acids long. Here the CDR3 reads CASTSDRGSNQPQHF. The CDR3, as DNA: TGTGCCAGTACCTCGGACAGGGGTAGCAATCAGCCCCAGCATTTT.

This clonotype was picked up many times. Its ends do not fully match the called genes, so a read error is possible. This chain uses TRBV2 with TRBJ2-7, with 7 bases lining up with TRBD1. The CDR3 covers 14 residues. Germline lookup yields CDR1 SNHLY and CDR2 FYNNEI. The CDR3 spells CASSMPGQSSEQYF. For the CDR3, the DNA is TGTGCCAGCAGTATGCCGGGACAGTCCTCCGAGCAGTACTTC.

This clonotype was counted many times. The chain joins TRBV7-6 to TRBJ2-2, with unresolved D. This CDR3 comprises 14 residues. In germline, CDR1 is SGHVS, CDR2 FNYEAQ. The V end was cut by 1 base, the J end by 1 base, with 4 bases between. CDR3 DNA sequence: TGTGCCAGCAGCTTAGGAAGGAACACCGGGGAGCTGTTTTTT. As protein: CASSLGRNTGELFF. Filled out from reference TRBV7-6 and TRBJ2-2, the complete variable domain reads GAGVSQSPRYKVTKRGQDVALRCDPISGHVSLYWYRQALGQGPEFLTYFNYEAQQDKSGLPNDRFSAERPEGSISTLTIQRTEQRDSAMYRCASSLGRNTGELFFGEGSRLTVL.

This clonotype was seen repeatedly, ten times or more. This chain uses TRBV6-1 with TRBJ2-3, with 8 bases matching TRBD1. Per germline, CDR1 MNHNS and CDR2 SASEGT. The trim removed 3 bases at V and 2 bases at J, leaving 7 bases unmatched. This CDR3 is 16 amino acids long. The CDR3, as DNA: TGTGCCAGCAGTGATCCAGGGGGCGCGGACACAGATACGCAGTATTTT. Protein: CASSDPGGADTDTQYF.

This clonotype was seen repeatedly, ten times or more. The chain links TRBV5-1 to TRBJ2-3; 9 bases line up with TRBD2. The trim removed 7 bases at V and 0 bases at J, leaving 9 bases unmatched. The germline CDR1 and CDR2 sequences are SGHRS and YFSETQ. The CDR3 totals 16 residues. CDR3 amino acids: CASGRQRGASTDTQYF. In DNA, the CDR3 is TGCGCCAGCGGTCGGCAGCGGGGGGCTAGCACAGATACGCAGTATTTT.

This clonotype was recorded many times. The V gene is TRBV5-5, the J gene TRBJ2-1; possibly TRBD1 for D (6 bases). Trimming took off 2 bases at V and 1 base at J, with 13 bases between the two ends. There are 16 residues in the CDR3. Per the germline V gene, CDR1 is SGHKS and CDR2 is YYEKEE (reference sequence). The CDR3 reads CASSFGLGGSYNEQFF. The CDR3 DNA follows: TGTGCCAGCAGCTTTGGGTTAGGGGGATCCTACAATGAGCAGTTCTTC.

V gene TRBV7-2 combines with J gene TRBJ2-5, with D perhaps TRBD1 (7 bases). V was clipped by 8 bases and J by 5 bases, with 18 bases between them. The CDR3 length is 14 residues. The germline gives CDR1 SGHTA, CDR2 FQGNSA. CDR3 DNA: TGTGCCAGCTCATTTGGAGGGGGCCCGGAGACCCAGTACTTC. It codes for CASSFGGGPETQYF.

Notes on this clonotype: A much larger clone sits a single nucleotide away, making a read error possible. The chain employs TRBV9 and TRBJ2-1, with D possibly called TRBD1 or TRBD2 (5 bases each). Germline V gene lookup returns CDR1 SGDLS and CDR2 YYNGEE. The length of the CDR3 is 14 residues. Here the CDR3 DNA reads TGTGCCGGCAGCCCCGGGACGGCTTACAATGAGCAGTTCTTC. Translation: CAGSPGTAYNEQFF. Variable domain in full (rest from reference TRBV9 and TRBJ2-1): DSGVTQTPKHLITATGQRVTLRCSPRSGDLSVYWYQQSLDQGLQFLIQYYNGEERAKGNILERFSAQQFPDLHSELNLSSLELGDSALYFCAGSPGTAYNEQFFGPGTRLTVL.

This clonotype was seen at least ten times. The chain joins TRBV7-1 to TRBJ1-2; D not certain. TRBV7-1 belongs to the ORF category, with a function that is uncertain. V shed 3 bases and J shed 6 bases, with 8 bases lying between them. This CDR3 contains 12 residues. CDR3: CASSSPYNGYTF. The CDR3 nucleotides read TGTGCCAGCAGCTCCCCGTATAATGGCTACACCTTC.

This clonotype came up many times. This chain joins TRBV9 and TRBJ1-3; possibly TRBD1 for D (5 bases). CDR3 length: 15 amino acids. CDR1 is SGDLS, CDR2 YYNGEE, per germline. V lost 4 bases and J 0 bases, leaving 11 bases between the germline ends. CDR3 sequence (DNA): TGTGCCAGCAGCACAGGACTGGGCTCTGGAAACACCATATATTTT. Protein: CASSTGLGSGNTIYF. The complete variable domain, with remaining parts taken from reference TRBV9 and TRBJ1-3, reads DSGVTQTPKHLITATGQRVTLRCSPRSGDLSVYWYQQSLDQGLQFLIQYYNGEERAKGNILERFSAQQFPDLHSELNLSSLELGDSALYFCASSTGLGSGNTIYFGEGSWLTVV.

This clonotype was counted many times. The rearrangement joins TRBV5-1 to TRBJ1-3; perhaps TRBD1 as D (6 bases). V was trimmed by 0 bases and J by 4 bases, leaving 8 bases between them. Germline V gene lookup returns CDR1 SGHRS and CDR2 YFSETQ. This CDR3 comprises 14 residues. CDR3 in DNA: TGCGCCAGCAGCTTGGACAGGGAGGGAAACACCATATATTTT. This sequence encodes CASSLDREGNTIYF.

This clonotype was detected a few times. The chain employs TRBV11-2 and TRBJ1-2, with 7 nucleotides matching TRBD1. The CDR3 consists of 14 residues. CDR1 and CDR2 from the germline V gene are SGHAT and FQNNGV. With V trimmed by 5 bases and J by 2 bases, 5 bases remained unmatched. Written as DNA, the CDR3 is TGTGCCAGCAGCGGGCCGGGACAGAACTATGGCTACACCTTC. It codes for CASSGPGQNYGYTF.

DNA for the CDR3: TGTGCCAGCAGCTCAGAGATTAGCACAGATACGCAGTATTTT. Protein: CASSSEISTDTQYF. This rearrangement joins TRBV7-2 to TRBJ2-3; no clear D. Trimming removed 4 bases from V and 0 bases from J, with 8 bases in between. The CDR3 consists of 14 residues. Germline V CDR1 and CDR2: SGHTA, FQGNSA.

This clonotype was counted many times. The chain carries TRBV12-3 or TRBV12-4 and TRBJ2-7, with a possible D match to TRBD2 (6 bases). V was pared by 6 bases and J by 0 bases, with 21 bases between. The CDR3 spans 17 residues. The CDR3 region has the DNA TGTGCCAGCAGCTTTTCTGCGGCGGGACGGATCTCCTACGAGCAGTACTTC. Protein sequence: CASSFSAAGRISYEQYF.

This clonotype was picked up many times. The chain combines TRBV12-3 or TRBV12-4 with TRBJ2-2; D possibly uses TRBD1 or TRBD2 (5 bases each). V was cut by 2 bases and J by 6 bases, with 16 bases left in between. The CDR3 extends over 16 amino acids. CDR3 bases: TGTGCCAGCAGTTTAAACCCCTTTAGAGGGGCCGGGGAGCTGTTTTTT. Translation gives CASSLNPFRGAGELFF.

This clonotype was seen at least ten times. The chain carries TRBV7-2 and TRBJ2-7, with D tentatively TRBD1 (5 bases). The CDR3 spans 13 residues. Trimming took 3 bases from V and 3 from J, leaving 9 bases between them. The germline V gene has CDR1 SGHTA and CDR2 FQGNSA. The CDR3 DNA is TGTGCCAGCAGCTTCGGACACTTCTACGAGCAGTACTTC. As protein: CASSFGHFYEQYF.

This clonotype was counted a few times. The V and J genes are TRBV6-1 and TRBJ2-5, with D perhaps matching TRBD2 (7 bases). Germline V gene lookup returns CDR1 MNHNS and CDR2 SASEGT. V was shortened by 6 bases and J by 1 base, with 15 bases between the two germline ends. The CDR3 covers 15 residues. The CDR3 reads CASREGGEPQETQYF. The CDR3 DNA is TGTGCCAGCAGGGAGGGGGGGGAACCCCAAGAGACCCAGTACTTC.